Presented here are 5 T cell receptor beta chains from one specimen sequenced in a study of shared clonotypes between healthy human individuals. This table comes from immunoSEQ multiplex PCR, and its TCRdb copy is limited to in-frame clones, with some not included. This table has around 1.5 million clones, nearly 99% appearing once. Material for sequencing was naive CD4+ T cells sorted from blood. Sample subset: CD45RA+ positively selected. The receptors stem from a man aged 30 to 45 in good health.

The chain recombines TRBV7-9 with TRBJ2-2, with TRBD1 identical over 9 bases. The V gene's germline CDR1 is SEHNR and CDR2 FQNEAQ (reference sequence). CDR3 length: 16 amino acids. V lost 8 bases and J lost 4; bases outside the gene matches: 11. CDR3 in amino acids: CASGLVGTGSTGELFF. The CDR3 DNA reads TGTGCCAGCGGGCTGGTGGGGACAGGGTCCACCGGGGAGCTGTTTTTT.

This chain connects TRBV6-6 to TRBJ2-7; 7 nucleotides align to TRBD1. The CDR3 has 15 amino acids. Germline assignment: CDR1 MNHNY and CDR2 SVGAGI (reference sequence). Trimming cost V 6 bases and J 0 bases; bases outside gene matches: 8. The CDR3 region is CASRVPGGSSYEQYF. CDR3 nucleotides: TGTGCCAGCAGGGTACCAGGGGGAAGCTCCTACGAGCAGTACTTC.

The rearrangement links TRBV25-1 to TRBJ2-7; D remains ambiguous. From germline, CDR1 is MGHDK and CDR2 SYGVNS. This CDR3 has 15 residues. Trimming removed 4 bases from V and 0 bases from J, with 13 bases in between. The CDR3 DNA reads TGTGCCAGCAGTGCCAGAAGGGTCCACTCCTACGAGCAGTACTTC. It translates to CASSARRVHSYEQYF.

Only one count was recorded for this clone. The chain recombines TRBV5-4 with TRBJ2-7; D is uncertain. Germline assignment: CDR1 SGHNT and CDR2 YYREEE (reference sequence). This CDR3 contains 16 residues. V was clipped by 0 bases and J by 1 base, with 14 bases between them. The CDR3 DNA reads TGTGCCAGCAGCTTGGAACCCCAGCGTCCATCCTACGAGCAGTACTTC. It is translated as CASSLEPQRPSYEQYF.

The V gene is TRBV11-2, the J gene TRBJ1-4; 8 nucleotides line up with TRBD1. The CDR3 runs to 15 residues. V lost 4 bases to trimming and J lost 9 bases; unmatched junction nucleotides: 10. CDR1 SGHAT and CDR2 FQNNGV come from the germline V gene. The CDR3 DNA is TGTGCCAGCAGCTCCTTGGACAGGGTGGATAAAAAACTGTTTTTT. Amino acid sequence: CASSSLDRVDKKLFF. Drawing the rest from reference TRBV11-2 and TRBJ1-4, the complete variable domain is EAGVAQSPRYKIIEKRQSVAFWCNPISGHATLYWYQQILGQGPKLLIQFQNNGVVDDSQLPKDRFSAERLKGVDSTLKIQPAKLEDSAVYLCASSSLDRVDKKLFFGSGTQLSVL.